The entry that follows covers one T cell receptor beta chain sequence. This clonotype was recorded a few times. The clone's antigen remains unknown. Nothing much larger sits one base from this clone, and base qualities are not available. The germline V gene provides CDR1 MNHNS and CDR2 SASEGT. The CDR3 spans 13 residues, from the cysteine through the phenylalanine. Just CDR3 DNA is preserved here, 39 bases in frame from base 1. Trimming leaves V shorter by 5 bases and J shorter by 5 bases, with the junction holding 5 bases beyond the gene matches. This sample is part of a study of T-cell reconstitution after alpha-beta-depleted transplantation in children (dated by TCRdb to between 2015 and 2016). Looking at the study overall: Using TCR repertoire profiling, the study followed T-cell immune reconstitution in a quantitative way in children after TCRalphabeta/CD19-depleted allogeneic hematopoietic cell transplantation. Here is what the overall study found, with its caveats: The apparently early recovery of alphabetaT-cell counts about two months after transplant reportedly depended on only several hundred rapidly expanded clones that came from non-depleted graft cells. Over the following months the frequencies of hyperexpanded clones went down, and after one year T-cell counts and TCRbeta diversity were mostly credited to newly produced T cells. In some patients, the high TCRbeta diversity seen at day 60 was put down to recipient T cells and intrathymic progenitors that had survived conditioning.

The protocol used for the library was PCR. Sequencing relied on an Illumina HiSeq 2500. TCR library preparation used molecular barcoding, with unique molecular identifiers applied to normalize quantification of the TCRbeta repertoire. Starting from the raw public reads, TCRdb applied fastp trimming at Q25, assembled clones with MiXCR and retained in-frame beta chains. Identical CDR3 protein sequences are pooled into one entry, listed with their most common genes and DNA. The sample has about 830,000 distinct CDR3 sequences on record, around 17% of them singletons. 5% of the sample comes from the top ten. The treatment or condition label of this sample denotes: allogeneic hematopoietic cell transplantation with graft depleted of TCRalphabeta T cells and CD19 B cells. Transplant recipients were children who received TCRalphabeta/CD19-depleted allogeneic hematopoietic cell grafts.

The sequenced sample was PBMCs, mostly from graft donor cells, obtained 360 days after TCRalphabeta/CD19-depleted stem cell transplant. The receptor was isolated from a male patient younger than 18 who had a stem cell transplant for acute lymphoblastic leukemia, so the T cells may come from the graft donor. Recombination joined TRBV6-1 with TRBJ2-7, with 8 central nucleotides matching TRBD2. CDR3 reads: CASSTSGRNEQYF. The DNA sequence is given as TGTGCCAGCAGTACCAGCGGGAGAAACGAGCAGTACTTC.